Below are 25 T cell receptor beta chains sequenced from a single sample in a study of T cells after yellow fever vaccination. Via MiXCR, TCRdb re-called the 5' RACE reads, giving one row per CDR3 protein. The table lists around 360,000 distinct CDR3 sequences, around a tenth of them singletons, with 18% in the top ten. Sequencing was performed on PBMCs, taken on the day of the first yellow fever vaccination. These receptor sequences come from a man in his late teens or twenties who received the YFV17D yellow fever vaccine.

As to this clonotype: Just one base apart from a much larger clone, this may be a read error. The DNA for the CDR3 is TGTGCCAGCCTACAGGGGGCCACAGATACGCAGTATTTT. Amino acids: CASLQGATDTQYF. J is TRBJ2-3 and V is TRBV7-9; 9 positions agree with TRBD1. The V gene end was trimmed by 8 bases and the J gene end by 2 bases; junction bases not matched to a gene: 2. The length of the CDR3 is 13 residues. The germline CDR1 and CDR2 sequences are SEHNR and FQNEAQ (reference sequence).

This clonotype was counted only a few times. The chain employs TRBV12-3 or TRBV12-4 and TRBJ2-1; TRBD2 matches at 11 bases. The CDR3 is made up of 18 amino acids. J gave up 0 bases and V 7 bases, and 11 bases lay outside the gene matches. CDR3 nucleotides: TGTGCCAGCACCGTAACTAGCGGGGGCCCTAGCTCCTACAATGAGCAGTTCTTC. It encodes CASTVTSGGPSSYNEQFF.

This chain uses TRBV20-1 with TRBJ1-1; D ambiguous. This CDR3 is built from 13 residues. Germline CDR1 reads DFQATT; CDR2 reads SNEGSKA (reference sequence). Trimming took off 0 bases at V and 5 bases at J, with 10 bases between the two ends. CDR3 loop: CSARETERTEAFF. CDR3 nucleotide sequence: TGCAGTGCTAGAGAAACTGAGCGTACTGAAGCTTTCTTT.

The chain couples TRBV20-1 to TRBJ2-3, with 8 bases aligning to TRBD2. V shed 0 bases, J shed 0 bases, and the junction held 8 bases outside the gene matches. The germline V gene encodes CDR1 DFQATT and CDR2 SNEGSKA (reference sequence). The CDR3 is 17 amino acids. The CDR3 region is CSARDRGGTRSTDTQYF. CDR3 DNA: TGCAGTGCTAGAGATAGGGGGGGGACTAGGAGCACAGATACGCAGTATTTT.

This clonotype was seen more than once but under ten times. V is TRBV7-6 and J is TRBJ1-6, with unresolved D. The CDR3 is 12 residues long. Germline CDR1 reads SGHVS; CDR2 reads FNYEAQ. Trimming pared 4 bases from V and 13 bases from J, leaving 11 bases between. This CDR3 is CASSSPSEPLHF. The DNA of the CDR3 is TGTGCCAGCAGCTCCCCCAGCGAGCCCCTCCACTTT.

The table lists this clonotype with a few counts. CDR3 DNA sequence: TGTGCCAGTAGTATAACCGTGGCAGGCCCGGCGGATACGCAGTATTTT. Translated, it gives CASSITVAGPADTQYF. The rearrangement links TRBV19 to TRBJ2-3; D call uncertain. The CDR3 is made up of 16 amino acids. Germline lookup yields CDR1 LNHDA and CDR2 SQIVND (reference sequence). Trimming took off 2 bases at V and 6 bases at J, with 18 bases between the two ends.

The J gene is TRBJ2-5, the V gene TRBV9, with TRBD2 matching 9 bases. Germline CDR1 SGDLS, CDR2 YYNGEE. There are 15 residues in the CDR3. Losses at the gene ends were 3 bases for V and 2 bases for J; bases not matched to a gene: 5. CDR3 sequence (DNA): TGTGCCAGCAGCGATCGACTAGCGGATCAAGAGACCCAGTACTTC. This sequence encodes CASSDRLADQETQYF.

This sequence joins TRBV25-1 and TRBJ1-5, with D hard to call. V was pared by 3 bases and J by 1 base, with 10 bases between. Germline V gene data show CDR1 as MGHDK and CDR2 as SYGVNS. This CDR3 has 15 residues. CDR3 DNA: TGTGCCAGCAGTGATGGTGTATCGAGCAATCAGCCCCAGCATTTT. This sequence encodes CASSDGVSSNQPQHF.

This clonotype occurred a few times. This chain joins TRBV6-1 and TRBJ2-3; a possible D gene is TRBD2 (5 bases). Trimming shortened V by 6 bases and J by 6 bases, and 16 bases separated the two germline ends. CDR1 is MNHNS, CDR2 SASEGT, per germline. The CDR3 has 14 amino acids. CDR3 in amino acids: CASRSRSSGDTQYF. Here the CDR3 DNA reads TGTGCCAGCAGGAGTCGGTCCTCGGGGGATACGCAGTATTTT.

This clonotype was counted ten times or more. The CDR3 coding sequence is TGCAGTGCTAGAAACGACAGGGGCGGGGATGAGCAGTTCTTC. Protein sequence: CSARNDRGGDEQFF. The chain uses TRBV20-1 and TRBJ2-1, with 8 bases aligning to TRBD1. Germline V gene lookup returns CDR1 DFQATT and CDR2 SNEGSKA (reference sequence). The CDR3 is 14 residues long. Germline trimming cut 2 bases from V and 8 bases from J; bases unmatched to any gene: 8.

The chain links TRBV7-2 to TRBJ1-5, with D uncertain. The germline CDR1 and CDR2 sequences are SGHTA and FQGNSA. The V and J ends lost 11 bases and 6 bases respectively, with 14 bases between them. The CDR3 is 12 amino acids. This CDR3 reads CAGSQRAQPQHF. The CDR3 bases are TGTGCCGGATCCCAGCGGGCTCAGCCCCAGCATTTT.

A single count supports this clonotype. The CDR3 region has the DNA TGTGCCAGCAGTGACCGACAGGGTTTAGACTATGGCTACACCTTC. Its protein product is CASSDRQGLDYGYTF. This chain uses TRBV6-1 with TRBJ1-2; 7 nucleotides agree with TRBD1. Germline values: CDR1 MNHNS, CDR2 SASEGT. The CDR3 spans 15 residues. With V trimmed by 3 bases and J by 3 bases, 7 bases remained unmatched.

The V gene is TRBV4-3, the J gene TRBJ2-3; the match to TRBD2 covers 13 bases. The V segment lost 4 bases and the J segment 6 bases; nucleotides outside the gene matches: 13. Germline V gene lookup returns CDR1 LGHNA and CDR2 YSLEER. The length of the CDR3 is 18 residues. The CDR3 region is CASSPHLRKLAGGDTQYF. CDR3 nucleotide sequence: TGCGCCAGCAGCCCCCACCTGAGAAAACTAGCGGGGGGGGATACGCAGTATTTT.

CDR3 region: CASSYQGVNTEAFF. In DNA, the CDR3 is TGTGCCAGCAGTTACCAAGGGGTGAACACTGAAGCTTTCTTT. This chain links TRBV6-5 with TRBJ1-1, with D perhaps TRBD1 (5 bases). There are 14 residues in the CDR3. The V end lost 2 bases, the J end lost 0 bases, and 7 bases lay between the germline ends. From germline, CDR1 is MNHEY and CDR2 SVGAGI.

This clonotype was detected only a few times. The V gene is TRBV3-1, the J gene TRBJ2-2; the match to TRBD1 covers 7 bases. Trimming removed 4 bases from V and 5 bases from J; junction bases left unmatched: 4. Germline assignment: CDR1 LGHDT and CDR2 YNNKEL (reference sequence). The CDR3 totals 14 residues. The CDR3 coding sequence is TGTGCCAGCAGCCTCCTGACAGGGACCGGGGAGCTGTTTTTT. As protein: CASSLLTGTGELFF.

This clonotype was counted between two and nine times. V and J are TRBV12-3 or TRBV12-4 and TRBJ2-7; D is perhaps TRBD1 or TRBD2 (5 bases each). V lost 6 bases, J lost 7 bases, and 13 bases lay in between. The CDR3 contains 12 residues. CDR3 DNA sequence: TGTGCCAGCAGCCGTGGGGGTCGGGAGCAGTACGTC. The encoded protein is CASSRGGREQYV.

The V and J genes are TRBV18 and TRBJ1-3; TRBD1 is a possible D gene (5 bases). This CDR3 has 16 residues. The germline V gene has CDR1 KGHSH and CDR2 LQKENI. V was trimmed by 4 bases and J by 0 bases, leaving 13 bases between them. The CDR3 sequence is CASSREGVLSGNTIYF. The CDR3 DNA is TGTGCCAGCTCACGGGAAGGGGTCCTCTCTGGAAACACCATATATTTT.

The chain employs TRBV7-9 and TRBJ2-5, with TRBD1 as a possible D gene (6 bases). This CDR3 has 15 amino acids. Germline CDR1 and CDR2: SEHNR and FQNEAQ (reference sequence). Trimming stripped 4 bases from V and 4 bases from J, with 16 bases between. The CDR3 loop is CASSSSTGWGETQYF. The CDR3 DNA follows: TGTGCCAGCAGCTCGTCCACAGGGTGGGGAGAGACCCAGTACTTC.

V and J are TRBV11-3 and TRBJ1-1; a possible D gene is TRBD1 (5 bases). Germline lookup yields CDR1 SGHNT and CDR2 YENEEA. V lost 5 bases and J 5 bases, leaving 12 bases between the germline ends. The CDR3 runs to 13 residues. The CDR3 sequence is CASSSLGETEAFF. The CDR3 region has the DNA TGTGCCAGCAGCAGCTTGGGGGAAACTGAAGCTTTCTTT.

This clonotype was observed many times. The V call is TRBV9, the J call TRBJ2-1; D tentatively fits TRBD1 or TRBD2 (6 bases each). Germline CDR1 and CDR2: SGDLS and YYNGEE. This CDR3 is 15 amino acids long. The V and J ends lost 0 bases and 6 bases respectively, with 13 bases between them. CDR3 in DNA: TGTGCCAGCAGCGTAGTGGCGGGGACATCCAATGAGCAGTTCTTC. Its protein product is CASSVVAGTSNEQFF.

The rearrangement links TRBV10-3 to TRBJ2-1, with unresolved D. The CDR3 totals 14 residues. V lost 11 bases and J lost 7, with 21 bases in between. The germline gives CDR1 ENHRY, CDR2 SYGVKD. CDR3 DNA: TGTGCCCTAGGAGTGGCTAGGGCCATAAATGAGCAGTTCTTC. This translates into CALGVARAINEQFF.

This clonotype has at least ten counts. Written as DNA, the CDR3 is TGCGCCAGCCGCCCGCAGGGTAGCGGGGGGCCCAACACCGGGGAGCTGTTTTTT. Translating it yields CASRPQGSGGPNTGELFF. This chain links TRBV4-1 with TRBJ2-2; TRBD2 agrees at 10 bases. The CDR3 runs to 18 residues. With V trimmed by 8 bases and J by 2 bases, 14 bases remained unmatched. Germline CDR1 reads MGHRA; CDR2 reads YSYEKL.

The chain recombines TRBV29-1 with TRBJ2-1; no firm D call. The CDR3 consists of 11 residues. The V end was cut by 5 bases, the J end by 10 bases, with 12 bases between. The germline V gene has CDR1 SQVTM and CDR2 ANQGSEA. The CDR3 DNA is TGCAGCGTTTCACAGTCTGTAGAGCAGTTCTTC. This encodes CSVSQSVEQFF.

The chain carries TRBV30 and TRBJ1-1, with TRBD1 as a possible D gene (6 bases). V was trimmed by 2 bases and J by 6 bases, leaving 13 bases between them. There are 13 residues in the CDR3. Germline values: CDR1 GTSNPN, CDR2 SVGIG (reference sequence). CDR3 DNA: TGTGCCTGGAGTTTAGCCGGGACACCTGAAGCTTTCTTT. Translation gives CAWSLAGTPEAFF.

The rearrangement joins TRBV11-2 to TRBJ2-2; D gene ambiguous. V was shortened by 0 bases and J by 7 bases, with 9 bases between the two germline ends. The CDR3 runs 14 residues. Germline values: CDR1 SGHAT, CDR2 FQNNGV. CDR3: CASSLEPAFGELFF. CDR3 sequence (DNA): TGTGCCAGCAGCTTAGAACCGGCCTTCGGGGAGCTGTTTTTT.